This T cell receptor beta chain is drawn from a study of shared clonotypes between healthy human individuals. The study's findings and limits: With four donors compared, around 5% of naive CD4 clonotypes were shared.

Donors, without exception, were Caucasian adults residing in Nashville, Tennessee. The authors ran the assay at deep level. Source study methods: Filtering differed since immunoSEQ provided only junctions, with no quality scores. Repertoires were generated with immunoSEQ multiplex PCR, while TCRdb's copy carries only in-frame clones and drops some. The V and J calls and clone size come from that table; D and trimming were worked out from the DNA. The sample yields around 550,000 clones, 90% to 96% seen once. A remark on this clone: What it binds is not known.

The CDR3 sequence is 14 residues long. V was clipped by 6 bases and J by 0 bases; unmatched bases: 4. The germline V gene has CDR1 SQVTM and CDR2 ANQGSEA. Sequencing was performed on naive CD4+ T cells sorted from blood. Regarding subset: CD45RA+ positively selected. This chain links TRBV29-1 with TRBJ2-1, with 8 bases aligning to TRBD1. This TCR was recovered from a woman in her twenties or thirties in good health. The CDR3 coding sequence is TGCAGCGTGACAGGGGCTCCCTCCTACAATGAGCAGTTCTTC. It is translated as CSVTGAPSYNEQFF.